This passage covers 30 T cell receptor beta chains from one sample sequenced in a study of radiotherapy plus CTLA-4 blockade in lung cancer. The assay was immunoSEQ multiplex PCR, and TCRdb's table has in-frame clones only and misses some. The data contain tens of thousands of clones, about 73% of them singletons. Here the sequenced sample was peripheral blood, taken from a patient treated with radiotherapy plus ipilimumab. The receptor set was obtained from a human donor with non-small cell lung cancer who had stable disease on radiotherapy plus ipilimumab.

The J gene is TRBJ2-3, the V gene TRBV18; maybe TRBD2 (5 bases). The CDR3 has 14 residues. Germline CDR1 is KGHSH and CDR2 is LQKENI. Between the trimmed V and J ends, which lost 2 bases and 6 bases, there was a span of 12 bases. DNA for the CDR3: TGTGCCAGCTCACCAACAATTAGCGTCGATACGCAGTATTTT. Encoded protein: CASSPTISVDTQYF.

CDR3 amino acids: CASSPRGQGALGTEAFF. CDR3 nucleotide sequence: TGTGCCAGCTCACCCAGAGGACAGGGGGCGCTTGGGACTGAAGCTTTCTTT. The gene calls are TRBV18 and TRBJ1-1; 11 nucleotides agree with TRBD1. The CDR3 is made up of 17 amino acids. The germline V gene has CDR1 KGHSH and CDR2 LQKENI. Unmatched junction bases numbered 11, after V lost 3 bases and J lost 5 bases.

V and J are TRBV27 and TRBJ1-6, with D tentatively TRBD1 (5 bases). The germline CDR1 and CDR2 sequences are MNHEY and SMNVEV (reference sequence). The CDR3 loop spans 13 amino acids. Trimming removed 4 bases at V and 9 bases at J, with 10 bases between. CDR3 DNA: TGTGCCAGCAGTTCCCTGGGGGGTTCACCCCTCCACTTT. Translation: CASSSLGGSPLHF.

This chain links TRBV5-4 with TRBJ1-2, with 9 bases that match TRBD1. Unmatched junction bases numbered 4, after V lost 4 bases and J lost 3 bases. The germline V gene encodes CDR1 SGHNT and CDR2 YYREEE (reference sequence). CDR3 length: 14 amino acids. CDR3 DNA sequence: TGTGCCAGCAGCAGGGGACAGGGAGACTATGGCTACACCTTC. It codes for CASSRGQGDYGYTF.

The chain links TRBV6-1 to TRBJ2-4, with 7 nucleotides matching TRBD1. CDR1 is MNHNS and CDR2 is SASEGT in the germline V gene. The CDR3 spans 17 residues. The V and J ends lost 4 bases and 0 bases, in that order; junction bases with no gene match: 9. The CDR3 DNA reads TGTGCCAGCAGTGTCGTCCCGGGACAGTTAGCCAAAAACATTCAGTACTTC. It translates to CASSVVPGQLAKNIQYF.

The chain employs TRBV6-6 and TRBJ1-1; a possible D gene is TRBD1 (5 bases). The length of the CDR3 is 11 residues. With 7 bases removed from V and 4 bases from J, the gap between germline ends came to 7 bases. The germline gives CDR1 MNHNY, CDR2 SVGAGI (reference sequence). The CDR3 region is CASTGGTEAFF. As DNA, the CDR3 is TGTGCCAGCACTGGGGGCACTGAAGCTTTCTTT.

J is TRBJ1-5 and V is TRBV15; D not certain. Per germline, CDR1 LNHNV and CDR2 YYDKDF (reference sequence). The germline V and J ends were trimmed by 0 bases and 0 bases, with 12 bases remaining between them. The CDR3 has 17 amino acids. CDR3 in amino acids: CATSRDLTRTSNQPQHF. CDR3 bases: TGTGCCACCAGCAGAGATCTTACAAGGACTAGCAATCAGCCCCAGCATTTT.

V gene TRBV7-8 combines with J gene TRBJ1-4; no reliable D call. V lost 3 bases to trimming and J lost 3 bases, with 11 bases between them. The CDR3 loop spans 15 amino acids. Germline V CDR1 and CDR2: SGHVS, FQNEAQ. The CDR3 DNA is TGTGCCAGCAGCTTGGGGAAACGCGCTAATGAAAAACTGTTTTTT. Residues: CASSLGKRANEKLFF.

This chain links TRBV18 with TRBJ1-6, with a weak D call TRBD1 (5 bases). Germline V gene sequence: CDR1 KGHSH, CDR2 LQKENI. CDR3 length: 14 amino acids. Trimming took 6 bases from V and 8 from J, leaving 14 bases between them. The CDR3 DNA follows: TGTGCCAGCTCTCCCGGGACGGCTGATTCACCCCTCCACTTT. This translates into CASSPGTADSPLHF.

The genes are TRBV29-1 and TRBJ1-2; 8 bases agree with TRBD1. The CDR3 runs to 13 residues. Losses at the gene ends were 4 bases for V and 6 bases for J; bases not matched to a gene: 7. CDR1 and CDR2 from the germline V gene are SQVTM and ANQGSEA. CDR3 residues: CSVVGQGRNGYTF. CDR3 sequence (DNA): TGCAGCGTTGTTGGACAGGGCAGGAATGGCTACACCTTC.

DNA for the CDR3: TGTGCCAGCAGCCTCACAGGGGCTAGCAATCAGCCCCAGCATTTT. This encodes CASSLTGASNQPQHF. J is TRBJ1-5 and V is TRBV6-1, with 7 nucleotides matching TRBD1. Germline CDR1 MNHNS, CDR2 SASEGT. This CDR3 is 15 amino acids long. The J segment lost 0 bases and the V segment lost 6 bases, leaving 5 bases of the junction unmatched.

This chain connects TRBV19 to TRBJ1-2, with D possibly matching TRBD1 (5 bases). Trimming stripped 4 bases from V and 5 bases from J, with 8 bases between. The CDR3 loop spans 12 amino acids. Germline V gives CDR1 LNHDA, CDR2 SQIVND (reference sequence). CDR3 amino acids: CASSTRQYGYTF. The CDR3 nucleotides read TGTGCCAGTAGTACCCGACAGTATGGCTACACCTTC.

The chain is built from TRBV7-2 and TRBJ2-7; D is possibly TRBD1 or TRBD2 (5 bases each). The CDR3 contains 12 residues. CDR1 and CDR2 from the germline V gene are SGHTA and FQGNSA. V lost 6 bases, J lost 6 bases, and 12 bases lay in between. The CDR3: CASSRFGGEQYF. The CDR3 nucleotides are TGTGCCAGCAGTCGATTTGGGGGCGAGCAGTACTTC.

This clone was seen more than once but under ten times. The V call is TRBV6-6, the J call TRBJ1-5; D is uncertain. Between the trimmed V and J ends, which lost 5 bases and 6 bases, there was a span of 8 bases. There are 12 residues in the CDR3. Germline values: CDR1 MNHNY, CDR2 SVGAGI (reference sequence). CDR3 sequence: CASSLVSQPQHF. As DNA, the CDR3 is TGTGCCAGCAGTCTTGTTTCTCAGCCCCAGCATTTT.

The CDR3 sequence is CASSQDPSGNQPQHF. The CDR3 DNA sequence: TGCGCCAGCAGCCAAGATCCGTCGGGAAATCAGCCCCAGCATTTT. V and J are TRBV4-3 and TRBJ1-5, with no clear D. Per the germline V gene, CDR1 is LGHNA and CDR2 is YSLEER. This CDR3 contains 15 residues. Deletions cut 0 bases from V and 4 bases from J, with 10 bases between.

The V call is TRBV10-3, the J call TRBJ2-3, with 10 bases lining up with TRBD2. The CDR3 is 18 amino acids. Unmatched junction bases numbered 9, after V lost 0 bases and J lost 3 bases. Germline assignment: CDR1 ENHRY and CDR2 SYGVKD. This chain's CDR3 is CAISESRTSGQLTDTQYF. The CDR3, as DNA: TGTGCCATCAGTGAGTCACGGACTAGCGGCCAATTAACAGATACGCAGTATTTT.

This clone appeared once. The chain has TRBV28 and TRBJ1-5, with 11 bases lining up with TRBD1. Germline CDR1 and CDR2: MDHEN and SYDVKM. This CDR3 comprises 16 residues. V was pared by 4 bases and J by 6 bases, with 8 bases of the junction left unmatched. This CDR3 reads CASSSRTGGKSQPQHF. CDR3 coding DNA: TGTGCCAGCAGTTCCCGGACAGGGGGCAAGAGTCAGCCCCAGCATTTT.

The chain carries TRBV10-2 and TRBJ2-1, with TRBD1 identical over 7 bases. Germline V CDR1 and CDR2: WSHSY, SAAADI. V lost 8 bases to trimming and J lost 0 bases; unmatched junction nucleotides: 1. This CDR3 is 13 amino acids long. In nucleotides, the CDR3 is TGCGCCAGCCGGGACAGCTCCTACAATGAGCAGTTCTTC. This gives the protein CASRDSSYNEQFF.

The rearrangement uses TRBV19 and TRBJ1-1, with D perhaps matching TRBD1 (5 bases). There are 16 residues in the CDR3. The V end lost 7 bases, the J end lost 1 base, and 19 bases lay between the germline ends. The germline V gene has CDR1 LNHDA and CDR2 SQIVND (reference sequence). The CDR3, as DNA: TGTGCCAGTAACTATATCGGCAGGGCTCCGAACACTGAAGCTTTCTTT. This gives the protein CASNYIGRAPNTEAFF.

This chain links TRBV19 with TRBJ1-5, with D maybe TRBD1 (5 bases). The CDR3 totals 14 residues. Between the trimmed V and J ends, which lost 0 bases and 6 bases, there was a span of 9 bases. Germline V gives CDR1 LNHDA, CDR2 SQIVND (reference sequence). CDR3 DNA: TGTGCCAGTAGTATAGAGAGGGGATCTCAGCCCCAGCATTTT. Translated: CASSIERGSQPQHF.

This clone was counted only a few times. The V call is TRBV14, the J call TRBJ1-1, with D unresolved. This CDR3 has 14 residues. CDR1 is SGHDN and CDR2 is FVKESK in the germline V gene. The ends were cut back, 1 base at V and 1 base at J, with 7 bases in the middle. The CDR3 sequence: CASSQVIGNTEAFF. The CDR3 DNA is TGTGCCAGCAGCCAAGTGATAGGGAACACTGAAGCTTTCTTT.

J is TRBJ1-6 and V is TRBV5-1; D may be TRBD1 (6 bases). The CDR3 length is 15 residues. Germline values: CDR1 SGHRS, CDR2 YFSETQ. V was trimmed by 6 bases and J by 7 bases, leaving 17 bases between them. CDR3 sequence (DNA): TGCGCCAGCACCCCTGGCAGGGGTGACAATTCACCCCTCCACTTT. Its protein is CASTPGRGDNSPLHF.

This rearrangement joins TRBV29-1 to TRBJ1-6; tentatively, D is TRBD1 (5 bases). Trimming cost V 6 bases and J 7 bases, with 16 bases left between them. The CDR3 loop spans 14 amino acids. The germline V gene encodes CDR1 SQVTM and CDR2 ANQGSEA. The chain's CDR3 is CSVATGLRNSPLHF. The DNA of the CDR3 is TGCAGCGTGGCCACGGGACTAAGGAATTCACCCCTCCACTTT.

The chain is built from TRBV7-6 and TRBJ2-2, with TRBD2 as a possible D gene (6 bases). Trimming stripped 4 bases from V and 6 bases from J, with 12 bases between. The CDR3 covers 14 residues. Germline V gene data show CDR1 as SGHVS and CDR2 as FNYEAQ. The CDR3 DNA follows: TGTGCCAGCAGCTCCGGAGGGGTTTCCGGGGAGCTGTTTTTT. Amino acid sequence: CASSSGGVSGELFF. The variable domain in full, with the rest retrieved from reference TRBV7-6 and TRBJ2-2, is GAGVSQSPRYKVTKRGQDVALRCDPISGHVSLYWYRQALGQGPEFLTYFNYEAQQDKSGLPNDRFSAERPEGSISTLTIQRTEQRDSAMYRCASSSGGVSGELFFGEGSRLTVL.

The genes are TRBV6-4 and TRBJ2-1; 8 nucleotides line up with TRBD1. The CDR3 covers 14 residues. Per germline, CDR1 MRHNA and CDR2 SNTAGT. Losses at the gene ends were 5 bases for V and 8 bases for J; bases not matched to a gene: 8. Here the CDR3 DNA reads TGTGCCAGCAGTAGCACTACAGGGGGTGATGAGCAGTTCTTC. Protein: CASSSTTGGDEQFF.

V and J are TRBV7-2 and TRBJ1-1, with D maybe TRBD1 (6 bases). Germline assignment: CDR1 SGHTA and CDR2 FQGNSA. This CDR3 is built from 13 residues. The V end lost 6 bases, the J end lost 9 bases, and 17 bases lay between the germline ends. The CDR3 sequence: CASSYEGVLKAFF. CDR3 in DNA: TGTGCCAGCAGTTATGAGGGGGTACTAAAAGCTTTCTTT.

The genes are TRBV9 and TRBJ2-5, with unresolved D. The CDR3 spans 16 residues. Deletions cut 0 bases from V and 3 bases from J, with 15 bases between. Germline V gene sequence: CDR1 SGDLS, CDR2 YYNGEE. The CDR3 loop is CASSVGPGTNKETQYF. Written as DNA, the CDR3 is TGTGCCAGCAGCGTAGGTCCCGGCACTAATAAAGAGACCCAGTACTTC.

The DNA of the CDR3 is TGTGCCAGCAGTGGACTAGCGGGGAAGAATGAGCAGTTCTTC. Translation: CASSGLAGKNEQFF. V is TRBV6-1 and J is TRBJ2-1; the match to TRBD2 covers 11 bases. This CDR3 is 14 amino acids long. Germline assignment: CDR1 MNHNS and CDR2 SASEGT. V was pared by 4 bases and J by 7 bases, with 3 bases of the junction left unmatched.

The V and J genes are TRBV7-2 and TRBJ1-1; unclear D gene. V was shortened by 3 bases and J by 10 bases, with 15 bases between the two germline ends. Germline V gene data show CDR1 as SGHTA and CDR2 as FQGNSA. The CDR3 consists of 13 residues. The CDR3 spells CASSFYDSYSAFF. Written as DNA, the CDR3 is TGTGCCAGCAGCTTCTACGACTCGTATTCAGCTTTCTTT. The full variable domain, in which reference TRBV7-2 and TRBJ1-1 provide the parts outside the CDR3, is GAGVSQSPSNKVTEKGKDVELRCDPISGHTALYWYRQSLGQGLEFLIYFQGNSAPDKSGLPSDRFSAERTGGSVSTLTIQRTQQEDSAVYLCASSFYDSYSAFFGQGTRLTVV.

This clone was seen a handful of times. The chain employs TRBV9 and TRBJ1-3; a possible D gene is TRBD1 (6 bases). V was pared by 4 bases and J by 4 bases, with 12 bases between. The CDR3 consists of 14 residues. Germline CDR1 SGDLS, CDR2 YYNGEE. CDR3 in amino acids: CASSWKGEGNTIYF. The DNA for the CDR3 is TGTGCCAGCAGCTGGAAGGGGGAGGGAAACACCATATATTTT.